These 18 T cell receptor beta chains share one sample of origin, sequenced in a study of blood T cells in healthy people across ages. A second PCR, run for roughly 7 to 12 cycles, used a sample-barcoded 5' primer plus a J-beta primer mix. TCRdb used MiXCR to reprocess the 5' RACE reads, holding one entry per CDR3 protein. The table records about 400,000 distinct CDR3 sequences, about 49% of them present only once. The source material was blood. The source is a man aged 55 to 69 in good health.

In this sample, this clonotype turned up a few times. The genes are TRBV6-6 and TRBJ2-7; tentative D call: TRBD1 (6 bases). CDR1 and CDR2 (germline): MNHNY, SVGAGI (reference sequence). The CDR3 loop spans 14 amino acids. The ends were cut back, 5 bases at V and 3 bases at J, with 14 bases in the middle. The CDR3 nucleotides are TGTGCCAGCAGTCAAGGACAGACTAACTACGAGCAGTACTTC. Translated: CASSQGQTNYEQYF.

This chain links TRBV20-1 with TRBJ2-5, with 8 bases fitting TRBD2. After removal of 5 bases from V and 11 bases from J, the junction contained 16 bases not matched to a gene. This CDR3 region has 14 residues. Germline loops: CDR1 DFQATT, CDR2 SNEGSKA (reference sequence). The CDR3 region is CSAPALAVSDEQYF. Here the CDR3 DNA reads TGCAGTGCTCCTGCACTAGCGGTCTCCGATGAGCAGTACTTC.

This clonotype was recorded many times. The CDR3 nucleotides read TGCGCCAGCAGCTTGGCTAGCGGGGGGGCCAATAGTGAGACAGATACGCAGTATTTT. Its protein product is CASSLASGGANSETDTQYF. J is TRBJ2-3 and V is TRBV5-1, with 12 bases matching TRBD2. Germline assignment: CDR1 SGHRS and CDR2 YFSETQ. This CDR3 region has 19 residues. V was clipped by 0 bases and J by 3 bases; unmatched bases: 11.

This clonotype was seen ten or more times. V usage is TRBV11-1 and J usage is TRBJ2-1; 9 positions match TRBD2. The DNA end is more similar to TRBJ2-7, so the J call may be wrong. In germline, CDR1 is SGHAT, CDR2 FQDESV (reference sequence). The CDR3 length is 15 residues. The CDR3 region has the DNA TGTGCCAGCAGCTTGCGGGGGGGCCCCTACAATGAGCAGTACTTC. It encodes CASSLRGGPYNEQYF.

On this clonotype: The junction departs from germline at one end; a sequencing error may be responsible. The chain recombines TRBV6-5 with TRBJ1-1, with TRBD1 matching 9 bases. In germline, CDR1 is MNHEY, CDR2 SVGAGI. This CDR3 contains 15 residues. The CDR3 nucleotides are TGTGCCAGCAGTCCACGGACAGGGGTGAACACTGAAACTTTCTTT. It specifies CASSPRTGVNTETFF.

This clonotype was counted between two and nine times. V and J are TRBV4-3 and TRBJ2-7; 12 bases fit TRBD2. Germline loops: CDR1 LGHNA, CDR2 YSLEER. V lost 5 bases to trimming and J lost 5 bases; unmatched junction nucleotides: 7. The CDR3 runs 15 residues. The CDR3 DNA reads TGCGCCAGCAGCAAAAGGACTAGCGGGATCAACGAGCAGTACTTC. Protein sequence: CASSKRTSGINEQYF.

The genes are TRBV20-1 and TRBJ2-2, with D possibly TRBD1 on 8 matching bases. Per the germline V gene, CDR1 is DFQATT and CDR2 is SNEGSKA (reference sequence). The CDR3 is made up of 15 amino acids. The V gene lost 6 bases and the J gene lost 5 bases, with 19 bases spanning the gap. The CDR3 loop is CSAPRGGQVTGELFF. CDR3 bases: TGCAGTGCGCCCAGGGGGGGACAGGTGACCGGGGAGCTGTTTTTT.

The gene calls are TRBV28 and TRBJ2-1; TRBD1 matches 7 bases. The CDR3 consists of 15 residues. Germline V CDR1 and CDR2: MDHEN, SYDVKM. With V trimmed by 5 bases and J by 10 bases, 14 bases remained unmatched. The CDR3 sequence is CASSPRTGAAYEQFF. For the CDR3, the DNA is TGTGCCAGCAGTCCAAGGACAGGAGCAGCCTACGAGCAGTTCTTC.

This CDR3 is CATSDYGTQYF. Here the CDR3 DNA reads TGTGCCACCAGTGACTACGGGACGCAGTACTTC. The chain joins TRBV24-1 to TRBJ2-4; either TRBD1 or TRBD2 may supply D (5 bases each). V was shortened by 4 bases and J by 13 bases, with 10 bases between the two germline ends. Germline-derived CDR1 and CDR2 are KGHDR and SFDVKD. CDR3 length equals 11 residues.

This chain uses TRBV12-3 or TRBV12-4 with TRBJ2-3; D is possibly TRBD1 or TRBD2 (5 bases each). The CDR3 totals 14 residues. The germline V and J ends were trimmed by 6 bases and 0 bases, with 10 bases remaining between them. The CDR3 nucleotides read TGTGCCAGCAGACACCGGGACAGCACAGATACGCAGTATTTT. As protein: CASRHRDSTDTQYF.

The J gene is TRBJ1-2, the V gene TRBV7-2; TRBD1 matches 8 bases. The trim removed 1 base at V and 4 bases at J, leaving 5 bases unmatched. This CDR3 has 15 amino acids. The germline gives CDR1 SGHTA, CDR2 FQGNSA. The CDR3 loop reads CASSLDGQGTYGYTF. DNA of the CDR3: TGTGCCAGCAGCTTAGATGGACAGGGTACCTATGGCTACACCTTC.

Here the CDR3 DNA reads TGTGCCAGCAGCCAGCTAGCGGGGGCCACGGGGGAGCAGTTCTTC. This translates into CASSQLAGATGEQFF. The chain combines TRBV3-1 with TRBJ2-1; TRBD2 aligns across 10 bases. This CDR3 comprises 15 residues. CDR1 and CDR2 from the germline V gene are LGHDT and YNNKEL (reference sequence). V was pared by 3 bases and J by 10 bases, with 9 bases of the junction left unmatched.

The chain links TRBV6-2 or TRBV6-3 to TRBJ2-1; 7 bases line up with TRBD1. V trimming: 0 bases; J trimming: 8 bases; junction bases outside the gene matches: 19. Germline CDR1 and CDR2: MNHEY and SVGEGT. The CDR3 totals 19 residues. This CDR3 is CASSYSTGYETWGWDEQFF. The CDR3 region has the DNA TGTGCCAGCAGTTACTCGACAGGGTACGAGACATGGGGTTGGGATGAGCAGTTCTTC.

This clonotype was counted at least ten times. The chain links TRBV20-1 to TRBJ2-7; perhaps D is TRBD1 or TRBD2 (5 bases each). The CDR3 has 12 amino acids. Germline CDR1 DFQATT, CDR2 SNEGSKA (reference sequence). V gave up 6 bases and J gave up 3 bases, with 12 bases separating them. The CDR3 nucleotides are TGCAGTGCCAGCGATGGGGGCTACGAGCAGTACTTC. Residues: CSASDGGYEQYF.

This clonotype was counted a few times. This rearrangement joins TRBV28 to TRBJ2-4, with TRBD1 matching 10 bases. Germline CDR1 reads MDHEN; CDR2 reads SYDVKM. The CDR3 extends over 15 amino acids. The trim removed 5 bases at V and 5 bases at J, leaving 6 bases unmatched. CDR3 amino acids: CASSKDRGTENIQYF. As DNA, the CDR3 is TGTGCCAGCAGTAAGGACAGGGGGACGGAAAACATTCAGTACTTC.

Only one count was recorded for this clonotype. The V gene is TRBV12-3 or TRBV12-4, the J gene TRBJ2-5; TRBD2 matches 8 bases. V lost 5 bases, J lost 4 bases, and 9 bases stayed unmatched. The CDR3 runs to 15 residues. The CDR3 reads CASSRRGGLGETQYF. The CDR3 DNA reads TGTGCCAGCAGTCGCCGGGGGGGGCTGGGAGAGACCCAGTACTTC.

The genes are TRBV7-2 and TRBJ2-3, with 10 bases aligning to TRBD1. J was trimmed by 5 bases and V by 11 bases; bases with no gene match: 10. The CDR3 is 14 residues long. The germline V gene encodes CDR1 SGHTA and CDR2 FQGNSA. The CDR3 DNA sequence: TGTGCCGGCTCCCGGGACAGGGGAGGAGATACGCAGTATTTT. Residues: CAGSRDRGGDTQYF.

The rearrangement links TRBV5-1 to TRBJ1-4; D remains ambiguous. The CDR3 is 15 amino acids. Trimming removed 4 bases at V and 0 bases at J, with 10 bases between. CDR1 is SGHRS, CDR2 YFSETQ, per germline. As DNA, the CDR3 is TGCGCCAGCAGCGGTCAGGTCGCAACTAATGAAAAACTGTTTTTT. Translation: CASSGQVATNEKLFF.